The clone carrying this TCR beta chain appeared a single time. This record belongs to a study of blood T cell repertoires in COVID-19. Study context: Collection of acute and convalescent COVID-19 samples took place in the United States, Italy and Spain. In each case, the material was cDNA or gDNA derived from T cells, B-cell-depleted T cells, or PBMCs.

In the authors' workflow: Estimates of nucleated cell counts were drawn from the amplification of reference gene primers. Produced via immunoSEQ multiplex PCR; TCRdb's table is partial and in-frame only. D and trimming come from the DNA, and the V and J calls and clone size come from that table. The repertoire holds about 240,000 clones, with just under 85% as singletons. Germline V gene lookup returns CDR1 SQVTM and CDR2 ANQGSEA. CDR3 length equals 14 residues. V was trimmed by 5 bases and J by 8 bases, leaving 18 bases between them. Sequencing was done on a sample of peripheral blood. This clonotype was sampled from an elderly woman with acute or convalescent COVID-19. The V and J genes are TRBV29-1 and TRBJ1-4, with D tentatively TRBD1 (6 bases). DNA of the CDR3: TGCAGCGTTACCCTGACAGGCGAGGGGGAAAAACTGTTTTTT. Its translation: CSVTLTGEGEKLFF. The entire variable domain, with the rest obtained from reference TRBV29-1 and TRBJ1-4, is as follows: SAVISQKPSRDICQRGTSLTIQCQVDSQVTMMFWYRQQPGQSLTLIATANQGSEATYESGFVIDKFPISRPNLTFSTLTVSNMSPEDSSIYLCSVTLTGEGEKLFFGSGTQLSVL.